This section outlines one T cell receptor (beta chain) sequence together with its context. Per the original methods: Counts of nucleated cells, estimated from reference gene primer amplification, were obtained. TCRdb's table, derived via immunoSEQ multiplex PCR, lists solely in-frame clones and lacks some. D and trimming come from the DNA, and the V and J calls and clone size come from that table. The repertoire holds roughly 200,000 clones, with roughly 80% as singletons. The CDR3 covers 15 residues. Unmatched junction bases numbered 1, after V lost 2 bases and J lost 3 bases. In germline, CDR1 is MDHEN, CDR2 SYDVKM. This entry comes from a study of blood T cell repertoires in COVID-19. Study in general: COVID-19 samples, acute and convalescent, were from the United States, Italy and Spain. In each case, the material was cDNA or gDNA derived from T cells, B-cell-depleted T cells, or PBMCs.

The receptor was derived from a woman older than 75 with acute or convalescent COVID-19. The sequenced sample was peripheral blood. The gene calls are TRBV28 and TRBJ2-2, with TRBD2 matching over 9 bases. Here the CDR3 DNA reads TGTGCCAGCAGTTTAACTAGCGGGTACACCGGGGAGCTGTTTTTT. Its translation is CASSLTSGYTGELFF.